This T cell receptor (beta chain) was profiled in a study of molecular identifiers for immune sequencing clone quantification. Study-wide points: Spiked Jurkat TCR RNA originating from one cell could reportedly be identified amid more than 950,000 naive cells. Clones that exceeded 20 RNA copies held over 99% of effector molecules, yet under 1% in naive cells.

This clonotype appeared a single time. Its antigen is as yet unknown. TCRdb recomputed calls from the PCR reads with MiXCR, one row per CDR3 protein. The data contain under 85,000 distinct CDR3 sequences, less than 20% of them singletons. V lost 4 bases, J lost 11 bases, and 23 bases lay in between. This CDR3 is 15 amino acids long. Germline V CDR1 and CDR2: MNHNY, SVGAGI (reference sequence). The receptor comes from a human donor in good health. Some libraries in this study had Jurkat cell RNA spiked in. V usage is TRBV6-6 and J usage is TRBJ1-2; D is undetermined. Input material: naive CD8+ T cells from blood, with Jurkat cell RNA spiked in. Subset reported: FACS-sorted CD8+CD4-CCR7+CD45RA+ naive T cells. CDR3 in amino acids: CASSFSKRSPIGYTF. The CDR3 DNA reads as TGTGCCAGCAGTTTCTCGAAACGGTCCCCTATTGGTTACACCTTC.